This TCR beta chain was recovered during a study of cytomegalovirus exposure and HLA in healthy donors. Notes on the study in general: In vitro testing confirmed a few CMV-associated chains as specific for CMV antigens. Previously analyzed data showed that most TCR beta V segments were productive at a frequency of about 87% or about 30%. The study put 150 to 200 TCR beta chains on its list as cytomegalovirus-associated.

PCR involved 60 Vbeta and 13 Jbeta primers. Repertoires were generated with immunoSEQ multiplex PCR, while TCRdb's copy carries only in-frame clones and drops some. The repertoire includes fewer than 100,000 clones, just under 80% of them detected once, and approximately 4% sits in the top ten. This clone showed up just a few times. The target antigen is unknown. This CDR3 is 15 amino acids long. Germline V CDR1 and CDR2: ENHRY, SYGVKD. V lost 6 bases and J lost 1; bases outside the gene matches: 8. What was sequenced was PBMCs. This rearrangement joins TRBV10-3 to TRBJ1-2; 7 positions match TRBD1. The sequence came from a woman in her thirties or forties in good health and CMV-seropositive. In DNA form, the CDR3 reads TGTGCCATCAGACAGGGGATAGGCCATAACTATGGCTACACCTTC. Protein product: CAIRQGIGHNYGYTF.